This T cell receptor beta chain was retrieved from a study of blood T cell repertoires in COVID-19. The wider study: Spain, Italy and the United States supplied samples that represented acute and convalescent COVID-19. The cDNA or gDNA used as material had been derived from T cells, B-cell-depleted T cells, or PBMCs.

As regards this clone: Other nucleotide sequences from this sample produce the same CDR3.

Per the original data handling: From reference gene primer amplification, estimates of nucleated cell counts were derived. TCRdb keeps only in-frame clones here, not all; method: immunoSEQ multiplex PCR. V and J calls and clone size come straight from that table; D and trimming were deduced from the DNA. In the table there are 330,000 or so clones, around 90% of which are singletons. Assignments of participants to cohorts depended upon their own reported clinical history. CDR1 and CDR2 (germline): MDHEN, SYDVKM. This CDR3 region has 15 residues. Trimming removed 3 bases from V and 4 bases from J, with 10 bases in between.

The sequence was collected from a woman aged 25 to 39 who had recovered from COVID-19. This rearrangement joins TRBV28 to TRBJ2-6; D is possibly TRBD1 (6 bases). What was sequenced was PBMCs or T cells enriched from blood (not recorded which). The CDR3 spells CASSFQGTGANVLTF. The DNA for the CDR3 is TGTGCCAGCAGTTTTCAGGGGACGGGGGCCAACGTCCTGACTTTC.